The 11 T cell receptor beta chains in this list originate from one sample, sequenced in a study of OX40 agonist ivuxolimab in advanced cancers. TCRdb keeps only in-frame clones here, not all; method: immunoSEQ multiplex PCR. The table lists 75,000 to 95,000 clones, around 92% of them singletons. The sample was CD4+ or CD8+ T cells sorted from blood, taken in a trial of the OX40 agonist ivuxolimab. The receptors were gathered from an adult with an advanced solid tumor such as melanoma, head and neck, liver or kidney cancer.

The chain uses TRBV5-1 and TRBJ2-1; D unclear. This CDR3 has 13 amino acids. Trimming left V 6 bases short and J 9 bases short, with 16 bases between. The germline gives CDR1 SGHRS, CDR2 YFSETQ. CDR3 residues: CASTTSPMGEQFF. The CDR3 coding sequence is TGCGCCAGCACCACTTCCCCAATGGGTGAGCAGTTCTTC.

The chain uses TRBV7-9 and TRBJ2-7; D ambiguous. Trimming removed 2 bases at V and 0 bases at J, with 5 bases between. The CDR3 runs 13 residues. Germline values: CDR1 SEHNR, CDR2 FQNEAQ (reference sequence). In nucleotides, the CDR3 is TGTGCCAGCAGCTTAACAGACTCCTACGAGCAGTACTTC. Translation: CASSLTDSYEQYF.

Details on this clone: The same CDR3 arises from other DNA sequences in this sample as well. The chain is built from TRBV19 and TRBJ2-1; tentatively, D is TRBD1 (6 bases). V gave up 5 bases and J gave up 8 bases, with 10 bases separating them. The CDR3 has 12 amino acids. In germline, CDR1 is LNHDA, CDR2 SQIVND (reference sequence). The CDR3 reads CASSPRGYEQFF. In DNA form, the CDR3 reads TGTGCCAGTAGTCCCAGGGGCTATGAGCAGTTCTTC.

This chain joins TRBV7-9 and TRBJ1-5; D perhaps matches TRBD1 (5 bases). This CDR3 is built from 18 residues. V was shortened by 0 bases and J by 1 base, with 16 bases between the two germline ends. Germline V gene sequence: CDR1 SEHNR, CDR2 FQNEAQ (reference sequence). CDR3: CASSLAMQGIDSNQPQHF. CDR3 DNA sequence: TGTGCCAGCAGCTTAGCAATGCAGGGTATTGACAGCAATCAGCCCCAGCATTTT.

The chain employs TRBV15 and TRBJ2-2; D uncertain. The V gene's germline CDR1 is LNHNV and CDR2 YYDKDF (reference sequence). The CDR3 length is 15 residues. V lost 0 bases and J lost 4, with 9 bases in between. The CDR3 protein is CATSRDKLGTGELFF. DNA of the CDR3: TGTGCCACCAGCAGAGATAAACTGGGCACCGGGGAGCTGTTTTTT.

The DNA of the CDR3 is TGTGCCAGCAGCGAGGGACAGGGAGGATGGTACGAGCAGTACTTC. Its protein product is CASSEGQGGWYEQYF. The V call is TRBV9, the J call TRBJ2-7, with TRBD1 matching over 9 bases. Trimming removed 3 bases from V and 4 bases from J; junction bases left unmatched: 8. The V gene's germline CDR1 is SGDLS and CDR2 YYNGEE. The CDR3 has 15 amino acids.

V is TRBV14 and J is TRBJ2-5; tentatively, D is TRBD1 (6 bases). The V gene's germline CDR1 is SGHDN and CDR2 FVKESK. V gave up 4 bases and J gave up 5 bases, with 14 bases separating them. The length of the CDR3 is 14 residues. The DNA of the CDR3 is TGTGCCAGCAGCCGTCGTGGGGGCGAGGAGACCCAGTACTTC. This translates into CASSRRGGEETQYF. Drawing the rest from reference TRBV14 and TRBJ2-5, the complete variable domain is EAGVTQFPSHSVIEKGQTVTLRCDPISGHDNLYWYRRVMGKEIKFLLHFVKESKQDESGMPNNRFLAERTGGTYSTLKVQPAELEDSGVYFCASSRRGGEETQYFGPGTRLLVL.

The V call is TRBV18, the J call TRBJ2-3; D is unclear. Germline CDR1 KGHSH, CDR2 LQKENI. V was clipped by 6 bases and J by 2 bases, with 15 bases between them. This CDR3 spans 15 amino acids. CDR3 amino acids: CASSQTGPTTDTQYF. The CDR3 DNA follows: TGTGCCAGCTCCCAAACGGGCCCGACCACAGATACGCAGTATTTT.

The chain combines TRBV11-2 with TRBJ1-1; D might be TRBD1 (6 bases). Germline V gene sequence: CDR1 SGHAT, CDR2 FQNNGV. The V and J ends lost 5 bases and 10 bases respectively, with 23 bases between them. The CDR3 length is 15 residues. The chain's CDR3 is CASSQSPDSLRGAFF. The CDR3 DNA reads TGTGCCAGCAGCCAAAGTCCGGACAGCCTAAGAGGAGCTTTCTTT.

This chain connects TRBV19 to TRBJ1-5; perhaps TRBD1 as D (5 bases). The CDR3 length is 12 residues. Trimming pared 7 bases from V and 11 bases from J, leaving 15 bases between. From germline, CDR1 is LNHDA and CDR2 SQIVND (reference sequence). CDR3 protein: CASNMIRGAQHF. The CDR3 nucleotides read TGTGCCAGTAATATGATCCGGGGGGCCCAGCATTTT.

The chain carries TRBV19 and TRBJ2-3; weak D call: TRBD2 (6 bases). This CDR3 comprises 14 residues. Germline CDR1 reads LNHDA; CDR2 reads SQIVND (reference sequence). V was shortened by 3 bases and J by 0 bases, with 7 bases between the two germline ends. Here the CDR3 reads CASSMLASTDTQYF. CDR3 bases: TGTGCCAGTAGTATGCTAGCGAGCACAGATACGCAGTATTTT.